This T cell receptor (beta chain) derives from a study of radiotherapy plus CTLA-4 blockade in lung cancer. Across the whole study: Across the patients, objective responses occurred in approximately 19%, and disease control in roughly 30%.

Study-level points and caveats: After treatment with radiotherapy plus ipilimumab, TCR clones that came from the tumor expanded in blood. Strongest reported response predictors: early blood clone changes and post-radiation interferon-beta.

The CDR3 length is 14 residues. Germline V gene data show CDR1 as MNHNY and CDR2 as SVGAGI (reference sequence). Deletions cut 0 bases from V and 4 bases from J, with 9 bases between. Each patient with chemo-refractory metastatic non-small-cell lung cancer was treated with focal radiation plus CTLA-4 blockade using ipilimumab. TCRdb's copy holds only in-frame clones and misses some; the assay was immunoSEQ multiplex PCR. The profile covers fewer than 40,000 clones, with about 68% appearing a single time and less than 9% taken by the ten largest. This clone has more than one count but fewer than ten. The antigen remains undetermined.

This sequence originates from a human donor with non-small cell lung cancer who had stable disease on radiotherapy plus ipilimumab. This specimen was peripheral blood, taken from a patient treated with radiotherapy plus ipilimumab. V usage is TRBV6-6 and J usage is TRBJ1-1; D ambiguous. The CDR3 spells CASSYSKVATEAFF. Written as DNA, the CDR3 is TGTGCCAGCAGTTACTCGAAGGTGGCCACTGAAGCTTTCTTT.